The sequence of this TCR beta chain was determined in a study of circulating and synovial CD4+ cells in juvenile arthritis. Broader study findings: Circulating pathogenic-like and bulk T cells looked alike by Vbeta family usage. Bulk blood CD4 samples held at least an order of magnitude more or fewer genomes than CPL. Bulk blood CD4 repertoires were more diverse than these.

V shed 4 bases, J shed 1 base, and the junction held 3 bases outside the gene matches. The CDR3 has 14 residues. Germline CDR1 is SGHRS and CDR2 is YFSETQ. As concerns this clone: As yet, its antigen is unknown.

Some clones are missing from TCRdb's copy, which holds only in-frame ones; the method was immunoSEQ multiplex PCR. Of over 13,000 clones listed, over 70% are singletons. J is TRBJ1-1 and V is TRBV5-1; 8 bases are a match to TRBD1. Sample: CD4+ T cells from synovial fluid. The clonotype was recovered from a human patient with juvenile idiopathic arthritis. Some clones in this sample may be carry-over from other donors' samples. The CDR3 protein is CASSPGTGNTEAFF. In DNA form, the CDR3 reads TGCGCCAGCAGCCCCGGGACAGGGAACACTGAAGCTTTCTTT.